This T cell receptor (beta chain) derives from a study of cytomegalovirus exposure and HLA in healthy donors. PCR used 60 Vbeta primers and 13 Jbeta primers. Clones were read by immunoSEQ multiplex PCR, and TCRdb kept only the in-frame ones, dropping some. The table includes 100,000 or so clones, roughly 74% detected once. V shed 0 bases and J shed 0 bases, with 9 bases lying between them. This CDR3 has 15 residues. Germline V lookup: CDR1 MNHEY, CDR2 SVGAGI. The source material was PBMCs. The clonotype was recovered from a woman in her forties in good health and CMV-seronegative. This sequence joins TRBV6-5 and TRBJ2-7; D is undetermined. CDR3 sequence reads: CASSYSSGLSYEQYF. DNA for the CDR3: TGTGCCAGCAGTTACTCGTCAGGTCTCTCCTACGAGCAGTACTTC.